The 9 T cell receptor beta chains presented below share a single source sample, sequenced in a study of OX40 agonist ivuxolimab in advanced cancers. The library relied on the immunoSEQ multiplex PCR assay. In its TCRdb copy, this immuneACCESS table keeps in-frame sequences only and misses some clones. Where compared with another copy, unresolved V genes explain less than half of these, and the others have no known cause. The sample table holds over 100,000 clones, of which around nine tenths were seen once. Roughly 0.99% of the sample is taken by the ten largest. The sample here was CD4+ or CD8+ T cells sorted from blood, taken in a trial of the OX40 agonist ivuxolimab. The receptors were gathered from an adult with an advanced solid tumor such as melanoma, head and neck, liver or kidney cancer.

V is TRBV6-1 and J is TRBJ1-1; 7 bases are shared with TRBD1. V lost 6 bases and J lost 4; bases outside the gene matches: 8. Germline lookup yields CDR1 MNHNS and CDR2 SASEGT. This CDR3 region has 14 residues. In nucleotides, the CDR3 is TGTGCCAGCAGCCAGGGGGGCGGCGGCACTGAAGCTTTCTTT. Amino acids: CASSQGGGGTEAFF.

The V and J genes are TRBV10-3 and TRBJ1-3; D not resolved. There are 14 residues in the CDR3. V was clipped by 4 bases and J by 0 bases, with 7 bases between them. CDR1 and CDR2 from the germline V gene are ENHRY and SYGVKD. The CDR3 sequence: CAISVGSSGNTIYF. The DNA for the CDR3 is TGTGCCATCAGTGTCGGGAGCTCTGGAAACACCATATATTTT.

This chain joins TRBV27 and TRBJ1-2, with D maybe TRBD1 (5 bases). Germline CDR1 MNHEY, CDR2 SMNVEV (reference sequence). The CDR3 spans 15 residues. Trimming took 5 bases from V and 4 from J, leaving 17 bases between them. As DNA, the CDR3 is TGTGCCAGCAGTCTAGATGCGACAGTGGTCTATGGCTACACCTTC. This encodes CASSLDATVVYGYTF.

This chain connects TRBV18 to TRBJ2-7, with D uncertain. V was cut by 2 bases and J by 4 bases, with 6 bases left in between. This CDR3 has 12 residues. CDR1 is KGHSH, CDR2 LQKENI, per germline. The CDR3 here is CASSPVGYEQYF. CDR3 bases: TGTGCCAGCTCACCAGTCGGATACGAGCAGTACTTC. Together with reference TRBV18 and TRBJ2-7, the CDR3 gives the full variable domain: NAGVMQNPRHLVRRRGQEARLRCSPMKGHSHVYWYRQLPEEGLKFMVYLQKENIIDESGMPKERFSAEFPKEGPSILRIQQVVRGDSAAYFCASSPVGYEQYFGPGTRLTVT.

This sequence joins TRBV28 and TRBJ2-3; D is undetermined. The CDR3 runs 13 residues. Trimming stripped 1 base from V and 2 bases from J, with 4 bases between. Germline-derived CDR1 and CDR2 are MDHEN and SYDVKM. CDR3 residues: CASSLYLTDTQYF. The CDR3 DNA reads TGTGCCAGCAGTTTATACCTCACAGATACGCAGTATTTT.

V is TRBV2 and J is TRBJ2-2; D is unresolved. CDR1 is SNHLY, CDR2 FYNNEI, per germline. This CDR3 has 14 residues. V was cut by 8 bases and J by 1 base, with 11 bases left in between. The CDR3 loop is CASSRWWNTGELFF. The CDR3 coding sequence is TGTGCCAGCTCTAGGTGGTGGAACACCGGGGAGCTGTTTTTT.

The chain employs TRBV7-3 and TRBJ1-1, with 11 nucleotides matching TRBD1. This CDR3 spans 14 amino acids. Trimming removed 5 bases from V and 8 bases from J; junction bases left unmatched: 7. Germline V CDR1 and CDR2: SGHTA, FQGTGA. CDR3 sequence (DNA): TGTGCCAGCAGCCGGACAGGGGGCAGCGCCGAAGCTTTCTTT. This codes for CASSRTGGSAEAFF. Using reference TRBV7-3 and TRBJ1-1 for the parts outside the CDR3, the full variable domain is GAGVSQTPSNKVTEKGKYVELRCDPISGHTALYWYRQSLGQGPEFLIYFQGTGAADDSGLPNDRFFAVRPEGSVSTLKIQRTERGDSAVYLCASSRTGGSAEAFFGQGTRLTVV.

The chain has TRBV11-3 and TRBJ2-1; TRBD2 aligns across 10 bases. With 1 base clipped from V and 0 bases from J, the junction kept 6 bases outside the gene matches. This CDR3 contains 18 residues. Germline V gene sequence: CDR1 SGHNT, CDR2 YENEEA. The CDR3: CASSLARSSGGSYNEQFF. The DNA of the CDR3 is TGTGCCAGCAGCTTAGCCCGATCTAGCGGGGGCTCCTACAATGAGCAGTTCTTC.

The CDR3 sequence: CASTPDTPNTEAFF. The CDR3 DNA reads TGTGCCAGCACCCCGGACACCCCCAACACTGAAGCTTTCTTT. The chain couples TRBV6-6 to TRBJ1-1, with D possibly matching TRBD1 (5 bases). CDR3 length: 14 amino acids. CDR1 and CDR2 (germline): MNHNY, SVGAGI (reference sequence). Trimming took 7 bases from V and 2 from J, leaving 14 bases between them.